Below are 10 T cell receptor beta chains sequenced from a single sample in a study of T-cell reconstitution after alpha-beta-depleted transplantation in children. This sample's TCRbeta library carried unique molecular identifier barcodes. TCRdb independently ran MiXCR on the PCR reads; one entry per CDR3 protein. Altogether around 190,000 distinct CDR3 sequences are present, around 7% being singletons, with the ten largest covering about 5.5%. This specimen was PBMCs, taken before TCRalphabeta/CD19-depleted stem cell transplant. Receptors were obtained from a boy aged 2 to 10 with acute lymphoblastic leukemia, due to receive a stem cell transplant.

At least ten counts were recorded for this clonotype. The V call is TRBV19, the J call TRBJ2-3, with D possibly TRBD1 on 5 matching bases. The ends were cut back, 3 bases at V and 4 bases at J, with 14 bases in the middle. CDR3 length: 15 residues. Germline V CDR1 and CDR2: LNHDA, SQIVND (reference sequence). The CDR3 loop reads CASSIARGAADTQYF. The CDR3 bases are TGTGCCAGTAGTATTGCAAGGGGCGCAGCAGATACGCAGTATTTT.

The table lists this clonotype with many counts. The genes are TRBV29-1 and TRBJ2-7; a possible D gene is TRBD1 (6 bases). Deletions cut 3 bases from V and 0 bases from J, with 18 bases between. There are 16 residues in the CDR3. Germline V lookup: CDR1 SQVTM, CDR2 ANQGSEA. The CDR3 DNA sequence: TGCAGCGTTGAGCTCCCGGACAGTGGGAACTCCTACGAGCAGTACTTC. It encodes CSVELPDSGNSYEQYF.

The sample holds many counts of this clonotype. This chain uses TRBV28 with TRBJ2-7; no definite D call. V was shortened by 7 bases and J by 0 bases, with 16 bases between the two germline ends. The germline gives CDR1 MDHEN, CDR2 SYDVKM. The CDR3 has 15 residues. The CDR3 DNA reads TGTGCCAGCACTCCTGAGTACATGGTCTCCTACGAGCAGTACTTC. It encodes CASTPEYMVSYEQYF.

This clonotype was detected many times. The rearrangement links TRBV7-2 to TRBJ2-2; TRBD1 agrees at 8 bases. The germline gives CDR1 SGHTA, CDR2 FQGNSA. V lost 4 bases to trimming and J lost 3 bases; unmatched junction nucleotides: 10. The CDR3 sequence is 17 residues long. The DNA for the CDR3 is TGTGCCAGCAGCTCCGGACAGGGTGTTTGGCACACCGGGGAGCTGTTTTTT. Translated, it gives CASSSGQGVWHTGELFF.

The chain employs TRBV19 and TRBJ1-2; possible D gene TRBD1, 5 bases. Germline V gives CDR1 LNHDA, CDR2 SQIVND (reference sequence). The ends were cut back, 8 bases at V and 7 bases at J, with 11 bases in the middle. This CDR3 region has 11 residues. The CDR3 protein is CASRRGSGYTF. Written as DNA, the CDR3 is TGTGCCAGTCGACGGGGGTCTGGCTACACCTTC.

This clonotype was seen a handful of times. J is TRBJ2-7 and V is TRBV5-1; perhaps D is TRBD1 or TRBD2 (5 bases each). With 0 bases removed from V and 3 bases from J, the gap between germline ends came to 10 bases. The CDR3 runs to 14 residues. Germline loops: CDR1 SGHRS, CDR2 YFSETQ. This CDR3 reads CASSLARDVYEQYF. The CDR3 coding sequence is TGCGCCAGCAGCTTGGCCAGGGACGTCTACGAGCAGTACTTC.

This clonotype has a count of ten or more. The V call is TRBV5-1, the J call TRBJ2-5; D possibly corresponds to TRBD1 (5 bases). The CDR3 runs to 13 residues. V shed 3 bases and J shed 3 bases, with 9 bases lying between them. The germline V gene has CDR1 SGHRS and CDR2 YFSETQ. The CDR3 DNA reads as TGCGCCAGCAGCTGGCGCAGGGAAGAGACCCAGTACTTC. Its protein product is CASSWRREETQYF.

The sample holds a few counts of this clonotype. The rearrangement links TRBV5-1 to TRBJ1-5; D is unclear. Trimming shortened V by 4 bases and J by 7 bases, and 15 bases separated the two germline ends. The CDR3 totals 14 residues. The germline gives CDR1 SGHRS, CDR2 YFSETQ. The CDR3 DNA reads as TGCGCCAGCAGCCCGTGGGGAAATGAGCAGCCCCAGCATTTT. This translates into CASSPWGNEQPQHF.

This clonotype has a count of ten or more. The gene calls are TRBV5-1 and TRBJ2-1; D not certain. The CDR3 has 15 residues. CDR1 is SGHRS, CDR2 YFSETQ, per germline. Between the trimmed V and J ends, which lost 3 bases and 0 bases, there was a span of 10 bases. The chain's CDR3 is CASSSYASSYNEQFF. In DNA form, the CDR3 reads TGCGCCAGCAGCTCCTACGCTAGCTCCTACAATGAGCAGTTCTTC.

This clonotype has at least ten counts. The V gene is TRBV9, the J gene TRBJ2-3; D perhaps matches TRBD2 (6 bases). The V end was cut by 4 bases, the J end by 2 bases, with 11 bases between. This CDR3 has 14 amino acids. Germline lookup yields CDR1 SGDLS and CDR2 YYNGEE. CDR3 DNA sequence: TGTGCCAGCAGCTTCGGGGGTTACACAGATACGCAGTATTTT. Translating gives CASSFGGYTDTQYF.